The next 2 T cell receptor beta chains were all read from a single sample in a study of beta chain features in type 1 diabetes listed by TCRdb under 2018. Preparation of the library involved the immunoSEQ multiplex PCR assay. The High Capacity cDNA Reverse Transcription Kit was used to reverse transcribe all of the isolated RNA, meaning that expressed TCRB transcripts were what got sequenced. TCRdb obtained this table from immuneACCESS and retained in-frame rearrangements with V and J assigned. These tables miss some clones; where compared with another copy, unresolved V genes account for less than half of the shortfall, and the remainder is unexplained. The sample table holds fewer than 900,000 clones, of which 17% were seen once. 0.02% to 0.025% of the sample comes from the top ten. Sequencing was carried out using naive CD4+ T cells from blood. The cell subset or site label, read with the paper, signifies: true naive CD4+ T cells. Every receptor here comes from a young woman in good health.

V and J are TRBV9 and TRBJ2-3; 9 bases match TRBD2. The CDR3 contains 14 residues. V lost 4 bases and J lost 6; bases outside the gene matches: 6. CDR1 and CDR2 (germline): SGDLS, YYNGEE. The CDR3 spells CASSKGTSFDTQYF. CDR3 bases: TGTGCCAGCAGCAAGGGGACTAGCTTCGATACGCAGTATTTT.

In DNA form, the CDR3 reads TGCGCCAGCAGCTTGAAGACAGATACGCAGTATTTT. Protein: CASSLKTDTQYF. The V and J genes are TRBV5-1 and TRBJ2-3; D gene ambiguous. V lost 1 base to trimming and J lost 3 bases, with 3 bases between them. CDR1 is SGHRS and CDR2 is YFSETQ in the germline V gene. The CDR3 length is 12 residues. Filled out from reference TRBV5-1 and TRBJ2-3, the complete variable domain reads KAGVTQTPRYLIKTRGQQVTLSCSPISGHRSVSWYQQTPGQGLQFLFEYFSETQRNKGNFPGRFSGRQFSNSRSEMNVSTLELGDSALYLCASSLKTDTQYFGPGTRLTVL.